This TCR beta chain was retrieved from a study of T-cell reconstitution after alpha-beta-depleted transplantation in children. The CDR3 runs to 13 residues. J was trimmed by 9 bases and V by 7 bases; bases with no gene match: 8. Library preparation (for TCRbeta) was performed with unique molecular identifiers. MiXCR, run by TCRdb on the PCR reads, gives a single entry per CDR3 protein. The sample comprises a few hundred thousand distinct CDR3 sequences, around 9.9% of which are singletons, and approximately 5% rests with the top ten. The sequences come from PBMCs from the stem cell graft donor, collected from the stem cell graft. The clonotype was recovered from a human donor who donated a stem cell graft to a child with acute myeloid leukemia. This sequence joins TRBV12-3 or TRBV12-4 and TRBJ2-1; 8 positions agree with TRBD2. Here the CDR3 reads CASTSSAGGEQFF. CDR3 DNA sequence: TGTGCCAGCACCTCGTCGGCGGGAGGTGAGCAGTTCTTC.